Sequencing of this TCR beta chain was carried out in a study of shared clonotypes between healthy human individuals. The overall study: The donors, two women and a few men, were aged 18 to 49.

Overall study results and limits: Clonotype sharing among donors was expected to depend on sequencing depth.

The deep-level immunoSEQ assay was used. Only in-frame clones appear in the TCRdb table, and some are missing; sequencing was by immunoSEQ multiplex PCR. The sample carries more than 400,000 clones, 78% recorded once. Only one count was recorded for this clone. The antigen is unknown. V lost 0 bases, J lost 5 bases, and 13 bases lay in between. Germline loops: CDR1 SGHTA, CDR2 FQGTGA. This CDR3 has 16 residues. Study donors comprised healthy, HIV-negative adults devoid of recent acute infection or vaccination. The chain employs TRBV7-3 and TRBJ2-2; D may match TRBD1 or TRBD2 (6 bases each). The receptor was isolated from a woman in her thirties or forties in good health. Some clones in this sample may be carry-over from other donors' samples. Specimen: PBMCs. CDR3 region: CASSLTGGPGTGELFF. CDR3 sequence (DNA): TGTGCCAGCAGCTTAACGGGGGGCCCGGGGACCGGGGAGCTGTTTTTT.